This T cell receptor (beta chain) stems from a study of blood T cell repertoires in COVID-19. For the study at large: Specimens from acute and convalescent COVID-19 originated in the United States, Italy and Spain. The analysed material was cDNA or gDNA that came from T cells, B-cell-depleted T cells, or PBMCs.

In Seattle, patients joined the study during active infection and were tracked longitudinally. The CDR3 is made up of 12 amino acids. Trimming took off 1 base at V and 10 bases at J, with 8 bases between the two ends. Germline V gene data show CDR1 as LGHDT and CDR2 as YNNKEL (reference sequence). Per the original methods: Estimates of nucleated cell counts were drawn from the amplification of reference gene primers. Method: immunoSEQ multiplex PCR; TCRdb's copy keeps in-frame clones and lacks some. V, J and clone size derive from that table, while D and trimming were established from the DNA sequence. The sample yields 150,000 to 200,000 clones, over 80% seen once.

The sequence was collected from a woman aged 70-85 years with COVID-19, enrolled during active disease. The chain recombines TRBV3-1 (or the pseudogene TRBV3-2) with TRBJ2-1; maybe TRBD1 (5 bases). The source material was peripheral blood. CDR3 loop: CASSQVSGEQFF. CDR3 in DNA: TGTGCCAGCAGCCAAGTTTCAGGGGAGCAGTTCTTC.